This TCR beta chain appears in the sequencing data of a study of T cells in Graves' hyperthyroidism and ophthalmopathy. The CDR3 extends over 16 amino acids. CDR1 and CDR2 (germline): LGHNA, YSLEER. V dropped 4 bases and J dropped 6; count of bases not matched to a gene: 11. Amplification of TCR beta CDR3 regions used RNA as the template. Initially, a first-round RT-PCR of the TCR CDR3 employed the HTBI primer set. Via MiXCR, TCRdb re-called the multiplex PCR reads, giving one row per CDR3 protein. Here the sample spans hundreds of thousands of distinct CDR3 sequences, around 40% being singletons. This chain joins TRBV4-3 and TRBJ1-5; 8 nucleotides agree with TRBD1. What was sequenced was blood. The clonotype originates from a woman aged 40-49 years with Graves' hyperthyroidism. The CDR3 spells CASSPSRTGMGQPQHF. CDR3 in DNA: TGCGCCAGCAGCCCATCCCGGACAGGGATGGGTCAGCCCCAGCATTTT.